This TCR beta chain was documented in a study of cytomegalovirus exposure and HLA in healthy donors. Study-level background: In an earlier analysis, 90 million to 120 million unique TCR beta sequences were found from 150 million to 200 million T cells.

PCR primers comprised 60 Vbeta and 13 Jbeta primers. Repertoires were generated with immunoSEQ multiplex PCR, while TCRdb's copy carries only in-frame clones and drops some. The repertoire holds under 100,000 clones, roughly a tenth seen once, with approximately 24% in the top ten. CDR1 MNHNS and CDR2 SASEGT come from the germline V gene. The CDR3 loop spans 14 amino acids. V shed 4 bases and J shed 8 bases, with 14 bases lying between them. V and J are TRBV6-1 and TRBJ1-4; D possibly corresponds to TRBD1 (5 bases). Sequencing was done on a sample of PBMCs. The clonotype comes from a man between 60 and 75 years old in good health and CMV-seropositive. This CDR3 reads CASSVDSLREKLFF. CDR3 bases: TGTGCCAGCAGTGTAGACAGCCTGAGGGAAAAACTGTTTTTT.